Below, 6 T cell receptor beta chains from the same sample are listed, as sequenced in a study of blood T cell repertoires in COVID-19. The assay was immunoSEQ multiplex PCR, and TCRdb's table has in-frame clones only and misses some. Counted here are about 39,000 clones, approximately 90% occurring once; the ten biggest clones make up 2% to 2.5%. Input material: peripheral blood. These receptors all come from a human donor in a cohort sampled during active COVID-19.

This clone appeared a single time. V usage is TRBV9 and J usage is TRBJ2-7; the match to TRBD1 covers 8 bases. CDR3 size: 16 residues. CDR1 and CDR2 (germline): SGDLS, YYNGEE. V gave up 3 bases and J gave up 8 bases; unmatched junction bases: 16. For the CDR3, the DNA is TGTGCCAGCAGCGCCCAAGCCATGGGGACAGGCAATAAGCAGTACTTC. This sequence encodes CASSAQAMGTGNKQYF.

This chain connects TRBV5-1 to TRBJ2-5; TRBD1 matches 7 bases. Germline values: CDR1 SGHRS, CDR2 YFSETQ. The junction had 7 bases not matched to a gene; V was cut back by 3 bases and J by 2 bases. The CDR3 sequence is 15 residues long. The CDR3 loop reads CASSYQGDPQETQYF. In nucleotides, the CDR3 is TGCGCCAGCAGCTACCAGGGGGACCCTCAAGAGACCCAGTACTTC.

This chain connects TRBV2 to TRBJ1-1; D perhaps matches TRBD1 (6 bases). The germline V gene encodes CDR1 SNHLY and CDR2 FYNNEI. This CDR3 comprises 15 residues. V was clipped by 1 base and J by 0 bases, with 9 bases between them. CDR3 DNA sequence: TGTGCCAGCAGTGAAGAGGGGGTCTTGAACACTGAAGCTTTCTTT. This translates into CASSEEGVLNTEAFF.

The chain joins TRBV5-6 to TRBJ2-5; the D is unclear. Trimming shortened V by 4 bases and J by 6 bases, and 13 bases separated the two germline ends. Looked up from germline, CDR1 is SGHDT and CDR2 is YYEEEE. CDR3 length: 13 amino acids. The CDR3 is CASSLSGAKTQYF. CDR3 DNA: TGTGCCAGCAGCCTATCGGGTGCGAAGACCCAGTACTTC.

The genes are TRBV6-5 and TRBJ2-3; TRBD2 agrees at 9 bases. Germline CDR1 is MNHEY and CDR2 is SVGAGI. J gave up 4 bases and V 2 bases, and 7 bases lay outside the gene matches. CDR3 size: 16 residues. The CDR3 loop reads CASSYRSGGGSDTQYF. For the CDR3, the DNA is TGTGCCAGCAGTTACCGTAGCGGGGGTGGGTCAGATACGCAGTATTTT.

The V and J genes are TRBV5-1 and TRBJ2-4, with no clear D. The germline CDR1 and CDR2 sequences are SGHRS and YFSETQ. The germline V and J ends were trimmed by 3 bases and 0 bases, with 7 bases remaining between them. The CDR3 has 14 amino acids. The CDR3 DNA reads as TGCGCCAGCAGCTCCATAGAAGCCAAAAACATTCAGTACTTC. It yields the protein CASSSIEAKNIQYF.